A single sample gave rise to the 25 T cell receptor beta chains below, sequenced in a study of cytomegalovirus exposure and HLA in healthy donors. The PCR was carried out with 60 Vbeta primers and 13 Jbeta primers. Data came from immunoSEQ multiplex PCR; TCRdb stores just in-frame clones and leaves some out. The sample includes tens of thousands of clones, about 84% of them seen just once. Sequenced input: PBMCs. The receptors stem from a male donor in good health and CMV-seronegative.

The rearrangement links TRBV4-1 to TRBJ2-7, with 9 bases lining up with TRBD1. This CDR3 spans 16 amino acids. The V and J ends lost 4 bases and 3 bases, in that order; junction bases with no gene match: 10. The V gene's germline CDR1 is MGHRA and CDR2 YSYEKL. The CDR3 reads CASSREWGTGNYEQYF. Written as DNA, the CDR3 is TGCGCCAGCAGCCGGGAATGGGGGACAGGGAACTACGAGCAGTACTTC.

This chain's CDR3 is CASSFGQPNTEAFF. CDR3 bases: TGTGCCAGCAGCTTCGGACAGCCAAACACTGAAGCTTTCTTT. This chain connects TRBV7-9 to TRBJ1-1; maybe TRBD1 (6 bases). The CDR3 is 14 residues long. The germline V gene has CDR1 SEHNR and CDR2 FQNEAQ (reference sequence). The V end was cut by 3 bases, the J end by 2 bases, with 10 bases between.

The chain has TRBV6-5 and TRBJ2-7; 8 bases map to TRBD2. The length of the CDR3 is 15 residues. The trim removed 8 bases at V and 5 bases at J, leaving 14 bases unmatched. Germline V lookup: CDR1 MNHEY, CDR2 SVGAGI. This CDR3 is CASLGGGLPSNEQYF. CDR3 coding DNA: TGTGCCAGCCTCGGGGGGGGCCTTCCCTCGAACGAGCAGTACTTC.

The CDR3 loop reads CASRPGTGGNEQFF. The CDR3 DNA sequence: TGTGCCAGCCGTCCCGGGACAGGGGGCAATGAGCAGTTCTTC. The chain has TRBV7-2 and TRBJ2-1, with TRBD1 matching over 11 bases. The CDR3 sequence is 14 residues long. Trimming cost V 8 bases and J 6 bases; bases outside gene matches: 6. Germline CDR1 is SGHTA and CDR2 is FQGNSA.

This clone was seen more than once but under ten times. J is TRBJ1-4 and V is TRBV25-1; tentatively, D is TRBD1 (5 bases). Trimming removed 2 bases from V and 6 bases from J, with 13 bases in between. CDR1 and CDR2 (germline): MGHDK, SYGVNS. The CDR3 covers 15 residues. The CDR3 here is CASSEVGGEDEKLFF. The CDR3 region has the DNA TGTGCCAGCAGTGAAGTGGGGGGGGAGGATGAAAAACTGTTTTTT.

The V call is TRBV6-4, the J call TRBJ1-6; tentatively, D is TRBD1 (6 bases). Trimming shortened V by 4 bases and J by 5 bases, and 15 bases separated the two germline ends. Germline V gene lookup returns CDR1 MRHNA and CDR2 SNTAGT. The CDR3 totals 16 residues. The CDR3 DNA follows: TGTGCCAGCAGTGTCCGCTTGGACAGCAATAATTCACCCCTCCACTTT. Residues: CASSVRLDSNNSPLHF.

The chain is built from TRBV4-3 and TRBJ2-5; 7 nucleotides align to TRBD2. This CDR3 region has 15 residues. With 3 bases clipped from V and 10 bases from J, the junction kept 14 bases outside the gene matches. Germline V gene lookup returns CDR1 LGHNA and CDR2 YSLEER. This chain's CDR3 is CASSQTGTGGSIQYF. The CDR3 bases are TGCGCCAGCAGCCAGACCGGGACGGGCGGGAGTATCCAGTACTTC.

This sequence joins TRBV6-1 and TRBJ1-1, with D perhaps matching TRBD1 (6 bases). With 6 bases removed from V and 5 bases from J, the gap between germline ends came to 16 bases. The CDR3 spans 14 residues. CDR1 MNHNS and CDR2 SASEGT come from the germline V gene. CDR3 bases: TGTGCCAGCAGGGCACAGGGAGGGAGGACTGAAGCTTTCTTT. As protein: CASRAQGGRTEAFF.

The rearrangement joins TRBV30 to TRBJ1-2, with 8 nucleotides matching TRBD1. With V trimmed by 5 bases and J by 3 bases, 5 bases remained unmatched. The length of the CDR3 is 13 residues. CDR1 GTSNPN and CDR2 SVGIG come from the germline V gene (reference sequence). This CDR3 reads CAWSPGGDYGYTF. For the CDR3, the DNA is TGTGCCTGGTCCCCAGGGGGCGACTATGGCTACACCTTC.

This clone showed up just once. This chain links TRBV5-1 with TRBJ1-3; D may be TRBD1 (6 bases). Per germline, CDR1 SGHRS and CDR2 YFSETQ. Between the trimmed V and J ends, which lost 7 bases and 2 bases, there was a span of 7 bases. The CDR3 length is 12 residues. CDR3 nucleotides: TGCGCCAGCGCAGGGGCTGGAAACACCATATATTTT. This gives the protein CASAGAGNTIYF.

V usage is TRBV5-1 and J usage is TRBJ2-7; D is possibly TRBD2 (6 bases). This CDR3 comprises 14 residues. With 0 bases removed from V and 1 base from J, the gap between germline ends came to 8 bases. Germline lookup yields CDR1 SGHRS and CDR2 YFSETQ. The CDR3 loop reads CASSLGRESYEQYF. The CDR3, as DNA: TGCGCCAGCAGCTTGGGGAGGGAATCCTACGAGCAGTACTTC.

The chain links TRBV5-5 to TRBJ1-6; D might be TRBD1 (6 bases). The CDR3 runs to 16 residues. Germline assignment: CDR1 SGHKS and CDR2 YYEKEE (reference sequence). The V gene lost 1 base and the J gene lost 4 bases, with 12 bases spanning the gap. CDR3 protein: CASSLRGGVYNSPLHF. The CDR3 DNA sequence: TGTGCCAGCAGCTTGCGAGGGGGGGTTTATAATTCACCCCTCCACTTT.

This chain uses TRBV7-2 with TRBJ2-5; 7 bases are a match to TRBD1. V gave up 5 bases and J gave up 5 bases; unmatched junction bases: 5. CDR3 length equals 13 residues. Per germline, CDR1 SGHTA and CDR2 FQGNSA. The DNA for the CDR3 is TGTGCCAGCAGCCAACAGGGGCGGGAGACCCAGTACTTC. Encoded protein: CASSQQGRETQYF.

The rearrangement uses TRBV7-9 and TRBJ2-1; 7 bases fit TRBD2. This CDR3 has 15 amino acids. V shed 5 bases, J shed 0 bases, and the junction held 4 bases outside the gene matches. The germline V gene has CDR1 SEHNR and CDR2 FQNEAQ (reference sequence). The CDR3, as DNA: TGTGCCAGCAGCCCCAGCGGGGTCTCCTACAATGAGCAGTTCTTC. Translating gives CASSPSGVSYNEQFF.

This clone was seen a handful of times. V usage is TRBV29-1 and J usage is TRBJ2-1; unclear D gene. Trimming shortened V by 1 base and J by 9 bases, and 16 bases separated the two germline ends. CDR3 size: 14 residues. Germline CDR1 is SQVTM and CDR2 is ANQGSEA. CDR3 DNA: TGCAGCGTTGAAGCGTTAGCCGCCATGGGTGAGCAGTTCTTC. It is translated as CSVEALAAMGEQFF.

The chain joins TRBV29-1 to TRBJ1-6; 7 positions match TRBD1. Germline V CDR1 and CDR2: SQVTM, ANQGSEA. The CDR3 runs 13 residues. The ends lost 6 bases at V and 4 bases at J; junction bases unmatched: 3. CDR3 nucleotide sequence: TGCAGCGTACAGACAGGGTATAATTCACCCCTCCACTTT. Amino acid sequence: CSVQTGYNSPLHF. Supplemented by reference TRBV29-1 and TRBJ1-6, the full variable domain reads SAVISQKPSRDICQRGTSLTIQCQVDSQVTMMFWYRQQPGQSLTLIATANQGSEATYESGFVIDKFPISRPNLTFSTLTVSNMSPEDSSIYLCSVQTGYNSPLHFGNGTRLTVT.

The J gene is TRBJ2-5, the V gene TRBV6-6; TRBD1 matches 8 bases. Germline V CDR1 and CDR2: MNHNY, SVGAGI (reference sequence). This CDR3 is built from 13 residues. The V and J ends lost 6 bases and 4 bases, in that order; junction bases with no gene match: 4. The CDR3 region is CASSRGQGETQYF. The CDR3 coding sequence is TGTGCCAGCAGCCGCGGACAGGGAGAGACCCAGTACTTC.

This rearrangement joins TRBV4-2 to TRBJ2-1, with 8 bases identical to TRBD2. This CDR3 comprises 16 residues. Germline CDR1 LGHNA, CDR2 YNFKEQ. Losses at the gene ends were 0 bases for V and 5 bases for J; bases not matched to a gene: 6. The CDR3 DNA sequence: TGTGCCAGCAGCCAAGATACGGGGGGGTGGAACAATGAGCAGTTCTTC. Its translation is CASSQDTGGWNNEQFF.

The rearrangement joins TRBV4-3 to TRBJ2-1, with D hard to call. The germline CDR1 and CDR2 sequences are LGHNA and YSLEER. This CDR3 spans 15 amino acids. V lost 0 bases to trimming and J lost 2 bases, with 8 bases between them. The CDR3 sequence is CASSQEFTPYNEQFF. CDR3 DNA: TGCGCCAGCAGCCAAGAATTTACACCCTACAATGAGCAGTTCTTC.

This clone occurred a few times. The J gene is TRBJ1-3, the V gene TRBV7-2, with a possible D match to TRBD1 (6 bases). V was clipped by 10 bases and J by 5 bases, with 9 bases between them. Per germline, CDR1 SGHTA and CDR2 FQGNSA. The CDR3 extends over 11 amino acids. The CDR3 region has the DNA TGTGCCACAGGGGAGAGAAACACCATATATTTT. Amino acids: CATGERNTIYF.

CDR3 coding DNA: TGTGCCAGCAGCGCGAAGGACAGAACCCAAGAGACCCAGTACTTC. Protein sequence: CASSAKDRTQETQYF. V is TRBV9 and J is TRBJ2-5, with TRBD1 as a possible D gene (6 bases). Germline V gives CDR1 SGDLS, CDR2 YYNGEE. Trimming cost V 3 bases and J 1 base, with 13 bases left between them. The CDR3 has 15 residues.

The chain couples TRBV4-2 to TRBJ1-2; no reliable D call. This CDR3 is built from 16 residues. Germline loops: CDR1 LGHNA, CDR2 YNFKEQ. V was trimmed by 0 bases and J by 9 bases, leaving 20 bases between them. This CDR3 is CASSQEFWTRSSSYTF. The CDR3 DNA follows: TGTGCCAGCAGCCAAGAATTCTGGACTAGGTCTAGTAGCTACACCTTC.

This chain links TRBV29-1 with TRBJ1-4; a weak D match, TRBD1 (5 bases). Trimming cost V 3 bases and J 8 bases, with 10 bases left between them. Per germline, CDR1 SQVTM and CDR2 ANQGSEA. The CDR3 is 12 amino acids. CDR3 nucleotides: TGCAGCGTTGAGGGGCAGAGGGAAAAACTGTTTTTT. Protein product: CSVEGQREKLFF.

The V and J genes are TRBV19 and TRBJ2-1; TRBD2 agrees at 15 bases. This CDR3 region has 15 residues. The germline gives CDR1 LNHDA, CDR2 SQIVND (reference sequence). The junction had 4 bases not matched to a gene; V was cut back by 3 bases and J by 10 bases. The CDR3 DNA reads TGTGCCAGTAGTATTGGACTAGCGGGGGGGCTAGAGCAGTTCTTC. Protein product: CASSIGLAGGLEQFF. Filled out from reference TRBV19 and TRBJ2-1, the complete variable domain reads DGGITQSPKYLFRKEGQNVTLSCEQNLNHDAMYWYRQDPGQGLRLIYYSQIVNDFQKGDIAEGYSVSREKKESFPLTVTSAQKNPTAFYLCASSIGLAGGLEQFFGPGTRLTVL.

This clone has a handful of counts. The rearrangement links TRBV5-5 to TRBJ1-1; 9 positions match TRBD1. The CDR3 has 14 amino acids. Trimming cost V 4 bases and J 5 bases; bases outside gene matches: 6. Germline CDR1 reads SGHKS; CDR2 reads YYEKEE (reference sequence). CDR3 nucleotide sequence: TGTGCCAGCAGCCCCGGGACAGGGAGGACTGAAGCTTTCTTT. This gives the protein CASSPGTGRTEAFF.